The source of this T cell receptor beta chain is a study of cytomegalovirus exposure and HLA in healthy donors. At the level of the study: Earlier findings included roughly 120 million unique TCR beta sequences obtained from about 180 million T cells. Study results and limitations: Earlier analysis looked at TCR beta V segments, and most were productive about 90% or about 30% of the time. Later, an analysis found that common viral pathogens appeared to be linked with several of the most significant clusters.

Researchers ran the PCR with 60 Vbeta and 13 Jbeta primers. Clones were sequenced by immunoSEQ multiplex PCR, and TCRdb holds only the in-frame ones, with some missing. In the table there are approximately 140,000 clones, over 60% of which are singletons. This clone was seen just once. Its antigen remains unidentified. CDR3 length: 15 residues. Looked up from germline, CDR1 is SGDLS and CDR2 is YYNGEE. Between the trimmed V and J ends, which lost 6 bases and 2 bases, there was a span of 17 bases. The origin of this receptor is a male donor in good health and CMV-seropositive. Sequenced input: PBMCs. V usage is TRBV9 and J usage is TRBJ2-5, with TRBD2 as a possible D gene (7 bases). CDR3: CASNLEGGQQETQYF. In DNA form, the CDR3 reads TGTGCCAGCAACCTCGAGGGGGGGCAGCAAGAGACCCAGTACTTC.